This T cell receptor (beta chain) was found in a study of control samples from healthy donors and cancer patients. Clones were sequenced by immunoSEQ multiplex PCR, and TCRdb holds only the in-frame ones, with some missing. The sample lists 85,000 to 100,000 clones, approximately 95% occurring once. V was shortened by 4 bases and J by 8 bases, with 17 bases between the two germline ends. The CDR3 is 15 residues long. Germline loops: CDR1 KGHDR, CDR2 SFDVKD. This receptor was taken from a man younger than 35 in good health. Sequences were obtained from blood. The chain has TRBV24-1 and TRBJ2-1; possible D gene TRBD2, 5 bases. This chain's CDR3 is CATSDPRESEDEQFF. The CDR3 nucleotides read TGTGCCACCAGTGACCCTCGGGAATCCGAGGATGAGCAGTTCTTC.